This T cell receptor (beta chain) was identified in a study of cytomegalovirus exposure and HLA in healthy donors. V shed 8 bases and J 7 bases; nucleotides not matched to a gene: 13. Germline V lookup: CDR1 SGDLS, CDR2 YYNGEE. CDR3 size: 15 residues. It was with 60 Vbeta and 13 Jbeta primers that the PCR ran. Assay: immunoSEQ multiplex PCR; the TCRdb copy retains only in-frame clones and omits some. The sample holds 150,000 to 200,000 clones; around 75% are singletons and the top ten take 2.9%. Sequencing was done on a sample of PBMCs. The gene calls are TRBV9 and TRBJ2-1, with 9 positions matching TRBD2. This clonotype was obtained from a male donor in good health and CMV-seronegative. Written as DNA, the CDR3 is TGTGCCAGTCACAGTGGCGGGGGGGCCTTAAATGAGCAGTTCTTC. Its translation is CASHSGGGALNEQFF.